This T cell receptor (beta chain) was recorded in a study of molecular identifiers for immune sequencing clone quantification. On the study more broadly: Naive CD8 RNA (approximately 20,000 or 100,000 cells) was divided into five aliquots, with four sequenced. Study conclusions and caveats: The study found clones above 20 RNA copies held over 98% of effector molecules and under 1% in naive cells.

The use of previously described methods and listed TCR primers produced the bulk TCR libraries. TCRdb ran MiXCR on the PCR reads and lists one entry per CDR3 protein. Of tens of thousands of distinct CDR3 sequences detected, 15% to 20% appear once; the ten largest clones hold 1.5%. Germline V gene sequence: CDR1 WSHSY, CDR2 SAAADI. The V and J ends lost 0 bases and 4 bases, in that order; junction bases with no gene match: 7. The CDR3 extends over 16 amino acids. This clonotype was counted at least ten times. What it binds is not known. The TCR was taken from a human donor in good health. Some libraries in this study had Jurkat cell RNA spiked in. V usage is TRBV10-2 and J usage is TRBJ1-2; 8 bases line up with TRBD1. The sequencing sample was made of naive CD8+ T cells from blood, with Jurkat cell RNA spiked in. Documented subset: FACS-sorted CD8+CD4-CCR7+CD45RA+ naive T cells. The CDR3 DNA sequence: TGCGCCAGCAGTGAGTCGTTAACAGGGGGAAGCTATGGCTACACCTTC. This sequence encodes CASSESLTGGSYGYTF.